A selection of T cell receptor beta chains follows, all from one sample in a study of T cells in Graves' hyperthyroidism and ophthalmopathy. TCRdb redid the calling of the multiplex PCR reads with MiXCR, one entry per CDR3 protein. Seen here are 350,000 to 400,000 distinct CDR3 sequences, under 15% observed once, and the top ten hold 30% to 35%. Sequencing was carried out using blood. Receptors were obtained from a woman aged 25 to 39 with Graves' hyperthyroidism. Both conserved end residues are part of each CDR3. Each record gives: V gene, J gene, clone size, D gene, CDR3 DNA, CDR3 protein. D genes are given only for firm matches. Expanded clones get a size class; other rows say once, few or many, or leave the size out.

v_call: TRBV9; j_call: TRBJ2-6; clone_size: NA; d_call: NA; cdr3_nt: TGTGCCAGCAGCGTAGATGGGAGCTCTGGGGCCAACGTCCTGACTTTC; cdr3_aa: CASSVDGSSGANVLTF
v_call: TRBV28; j_call: TRBJ2-7; clone_size: many; d_call: TRBD1; cdr3_nt: TGTGCCAGCAGCCCGGGACAGAAAACCTACGAGCAGTACTTC; cdr3_aa: CASSPGQKTYEQYF
v_call: TRBV20-1; j_call: TRBJ2-5; clone_size: many; d_call: NA; cdr3_nt: TGCAGTGCTAGAGATCGGAGGGAGGTACTCCAAGAGACCCAGTACTTC; cdr3_aa: CSARDRREVLQETQYF
v_call: TRBV5-1; j_call: TRBJ2-1; clone_size: NA; d_call: NA; cdr3_nt: TGCGCCAGCAGCTTGGTTGTAGGGAACAATGAGCAGTTCTTC; cdr3_aa: CASSLVVGNNEQFF
v_call: TRBV30; j_call: TRBJ1-1; clone_size: many; d_call: NA; cdr3_nt: TGTGCCTGGAGTGAAAGCCCGGGCTCACAAGCTTTCTTT; cdr3_aa: CAWSESPGSQAFF
v_call: TRBV5-1; j_call: TRBJ2-1; clone_size: few; d_call: TRBD2; cdr3_nt: TGCGCCAGCAGCTTATCCTTAGCGGGAGTTCAGTTCTTC; cdr3_aa: CASSLSLAGVQFF
v_call: TRBV6-1; j_call: TRBJ2-7; clone_size: many; d_call: NA; cdr3_nt: TGTGCCAGCAGTTCAAAGGGGTTTCCCTACGAGCAGTACTTC; cdr3_aa: CASSSKGFPYEQYF
v_call: TRBV7-8; j_call: TRBJ1-6; clone_size: many; d_call: TRBD1; cdr3_nt: TGTGCCAGCAGCTCGGACAGGGGGCTCGATAATTCACCCCTCCACTTT; cdr3_aa: CASSSDRGLDNSPLHF
v_call: TRBV28; j_call: TRBJ1-6; clone_size: NA; d_call: TRBD1; cdr3_nt: TGTGCCAACGGACAGGGGTCCCGATATAATTCACCCCTCCACTTT; cdr3_aa: CANGQGSRYNSPLHF
v_call: TRBV29-1; j_call: TRBJ2-2; clone_size: few; d_call: NA; cdr3_nt: TGCAGCGCCAGCCGTTGGGGCACCGGGGAGCTGTTTTTT; cdr3_aa: CSASRWGTGELFF
v_call: TRBV28; j_call: TRBJ2-3; clone_size: many; d_call: TRBD2; cdr3_nt: TGTGCCAGCAAGAGGAAAAAAGGAGCGGGAGGTAGCACAGATACGCAGTATTTT; cdr3_aa: CASKRKKGAGGSTDTQYF
v_call: TRBV11-2; j_call: TRBJ2-5; clone_size: few; d_call: NA; cdr3_nt: TGTGCCAGCAGCTTAGACGGTGGGCCAGCCTTTCCAGAGACCCAGTACTTC; cdr3_aa: CASSLDGGPAFPETQYF
v_call: TRBV27; j_call: TRBJ2-7; clone_size: NA; d_call: NA; cdr3_nt: TGTGCCAGCAGAGTCGGGACTTCCCACTCCTACGAGCAGTACTTC; cdr3_aa: CASRVGTSHSYEQYF
v_call: TRBV24-1; j_call: TRBJ2-6; clone_size: NA; d_call: NA; cdr3_nt: TGTGCCACCAGTGAGGAAGGCAGGCTCGATTCTGGGGCCAACGTCCTGACTTTC; cdr3_aa: CATSEEGRLDSGANVLTF
v_call: TRBV3-1; j_call: TRBJ1-3; clone_size: few; d_call: NA; cdr3_nt: TGTGCCAGCAGCCACGGGGGTGGAAACACCATATATTTT; cdr3_aa: CASSHGGGNTIYF
v_call: TRBV5-1; j_call: TRBJ2-1; clone_size: many; d_call: NA; cdr3_nt: TGCGCCAGCAGCTTGCAGGGGAACTCCTACAATGAGCAGTTCTTC; cdr3_aa: CASSLQGNSYNEQFF
v_call: TRBV11-2; j_call: TRBJ1-3; clone_size: many; d_call: NA; cdr3_nt: TGTGCCAGCAGCTCCCCGAAGGCTGGAAACACCATATATTTT; cdr3_aa: CASSSPKAGNTIYF
v_call: TRBV14; j_call: TRBJ2-7; clone_size: NA; d_call: TRBD2; cdr3_nt: TGTGCCAGCAGCCAAGGTGCTAGCGGGAGTCGACAGCAGTACTTC; cdr3_aa: CASSQGASGSRQQYF
v_call: TRBV12-3/TRBV12-4; j_call: TRBJ2-3; clone_size: many; d_call: TRBD2; cdr3_nt: TGTGCCAGCAGCTTCTCTAGCGGCGTAGATACGCAGTATTTT; cdr3_aa: CASSFSSGVDTQYF
v_call: TRBV19; j_call: TRBJ2-2; clone_size: few; d_call: NA; cdr3_nt: TGTGCCAGTAGTATTAGCGCCGGGGAGCTGTTTTTT; cdr3_aa: CASSISAGELFF